The T cell receptor (beta chain) described here comes from a study of blood T cell repertoires in COVID-19. The length of the CDR3 is 15 residues. CDR1 is DFQATT, CDR2 SNEGSKA, per germline (reference sequence). The junction had 6 bases not matched to a gene; V was cut back by 3 bases and J by 0 bases. Authors' processing steps: Amplification with reference gene primers provided the estimates of nucleated cell counts. The assay was immunoSEQ multiplex PCR, and TCRdb's table has in-frame clones only and misses some. The V and J calls and clone size were taken over from that table, and D and trimming were inferred from the DNA. The sample includes 210,000 or so clones, roughly 80% of them seen just once.

The receptor was derived from a man aged 50-60 years who had recovered from COVID-19. Sequenced material: peripheral blood. The V gene is TRBV20-1, the J gene TRBJ2-3; 7 nucleotides line up with TRBD2. The CDR3 nucleotides are TGCAGTGCTAGTCAGCGGGGTTATAGCACAGATACGCAGTATTTT. It specifies CSASQRGYSTDTQYF.